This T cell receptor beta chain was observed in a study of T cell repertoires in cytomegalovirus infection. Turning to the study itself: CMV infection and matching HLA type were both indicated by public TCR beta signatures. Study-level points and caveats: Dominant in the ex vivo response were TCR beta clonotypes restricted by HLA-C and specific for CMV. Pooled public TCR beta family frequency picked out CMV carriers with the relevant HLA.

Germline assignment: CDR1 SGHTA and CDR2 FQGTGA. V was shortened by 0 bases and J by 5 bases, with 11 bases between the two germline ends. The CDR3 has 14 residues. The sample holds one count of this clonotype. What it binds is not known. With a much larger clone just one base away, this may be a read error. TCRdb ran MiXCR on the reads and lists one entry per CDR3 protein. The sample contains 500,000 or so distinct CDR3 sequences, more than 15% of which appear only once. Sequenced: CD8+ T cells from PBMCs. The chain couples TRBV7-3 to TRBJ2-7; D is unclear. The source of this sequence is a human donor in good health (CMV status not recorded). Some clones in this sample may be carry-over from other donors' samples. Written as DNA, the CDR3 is TGTGCCAGCAGCTTAACCGGCATGGGCCACGAGCAGTACTTC. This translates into CASSLTGMGHEQYF.